The T cell receptor beta chain under discussion was sequenced for a study of T cell responses to AZD1222 COVID-19 vaccine. Study in general: Pooling of second doses given at about 4 or about 12 weeks was done. Study-level results: Rises in breadth and depth of Spike-specific TCRs came after two AZD1222 doses.

In regard to this clone: Its specificity is unknown.

This CDR3 contains 15 residues. Trimming pared 5 bases from V and 7 bases from J, leaving 17 bases between. Germline V lookup: CDR1 MNHEY, CDR2 SMNVEV (reference sequence). Profiling relied on immunoSEQ multiplex PCR, and the TCRdb table lists in-frame clones only, not all of them. The sample includes 110,000 or so clones, around 87% of them seen just once. The genes are TRBV27 and TRBJ1-4, with D perhaps TRBD1 (6 bases). The sequencing used peripheral blood, collected on day 0 of AZD1222 vaccination. The sequence derives from an adult in good health. CDR3 nucleotide sequence: TGTGCCAGCAGTCCACAGGGAAGGGGGTTTGAAAAACTGTTTTTT. It translates to CASSPQGRGFEKLFF.